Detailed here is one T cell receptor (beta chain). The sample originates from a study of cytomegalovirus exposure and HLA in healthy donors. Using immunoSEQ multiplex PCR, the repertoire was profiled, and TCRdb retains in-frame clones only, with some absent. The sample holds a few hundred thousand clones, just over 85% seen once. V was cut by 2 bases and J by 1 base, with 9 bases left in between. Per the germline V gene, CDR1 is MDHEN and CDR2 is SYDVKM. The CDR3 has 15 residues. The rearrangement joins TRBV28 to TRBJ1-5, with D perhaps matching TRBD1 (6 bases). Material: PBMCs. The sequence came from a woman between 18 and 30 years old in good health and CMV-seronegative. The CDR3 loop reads CASSLQGLSNQPQHF. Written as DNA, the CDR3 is TGTGCCAGCAGTTTACAGGGGTTGAGCAATCAGCCCCAGCATTTT.